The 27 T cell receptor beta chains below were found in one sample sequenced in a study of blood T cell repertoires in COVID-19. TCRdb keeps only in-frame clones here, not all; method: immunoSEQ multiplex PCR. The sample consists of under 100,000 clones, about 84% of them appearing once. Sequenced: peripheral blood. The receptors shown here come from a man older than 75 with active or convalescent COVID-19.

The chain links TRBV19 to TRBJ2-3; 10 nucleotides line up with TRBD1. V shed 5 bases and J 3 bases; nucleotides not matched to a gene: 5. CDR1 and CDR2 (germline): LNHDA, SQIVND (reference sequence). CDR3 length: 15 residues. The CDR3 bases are TGTGCCAGTAGTTCCCCGGGACAGGGGACAGATACGCAGTATTTT. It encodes CASSSPGQGTDTQYF.

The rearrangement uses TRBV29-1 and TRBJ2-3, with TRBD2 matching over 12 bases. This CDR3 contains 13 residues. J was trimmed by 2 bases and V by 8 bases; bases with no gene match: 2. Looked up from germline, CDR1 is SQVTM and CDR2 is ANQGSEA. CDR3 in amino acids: CSTSGGYTDTQYF. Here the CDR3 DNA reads TGCAGCACTAGCGGGGGGTACACAGATACGCAGTATTTT.

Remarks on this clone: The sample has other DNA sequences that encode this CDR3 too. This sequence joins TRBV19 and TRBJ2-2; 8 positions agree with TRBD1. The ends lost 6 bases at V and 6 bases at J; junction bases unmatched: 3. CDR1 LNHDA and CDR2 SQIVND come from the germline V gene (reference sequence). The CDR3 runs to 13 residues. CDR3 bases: TGTGCCAGTAGCCGGACAGGGCCCGGGGAGCTGTTTTTT. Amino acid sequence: CASSRTGPGELFF.

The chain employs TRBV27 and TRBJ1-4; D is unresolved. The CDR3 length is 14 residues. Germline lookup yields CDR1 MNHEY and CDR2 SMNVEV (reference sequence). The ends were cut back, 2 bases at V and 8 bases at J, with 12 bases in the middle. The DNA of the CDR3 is TGTGCCAGCAGTTTAACCCAGGCCGTGGAAAAACTGTTTTTT. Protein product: CASSLTQAVEKLFF. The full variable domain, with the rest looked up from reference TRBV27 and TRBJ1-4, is EAQVTQNPRYLITVTGKKLTVTCSQNMNHEYMSWYRQDPGLGLRQIYYSMNVEVTDKGDVPEGYKVSRKEKRNFPLILESPSPNQTSLYFCASSLTQAVEKLFFGSGTQLSVL.

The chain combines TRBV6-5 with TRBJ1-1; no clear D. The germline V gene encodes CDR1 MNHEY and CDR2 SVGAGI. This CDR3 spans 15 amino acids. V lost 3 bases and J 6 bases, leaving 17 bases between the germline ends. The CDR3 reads CASSYGGREIPEAFF. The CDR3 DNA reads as TGTGCCAGCAGTTATGGAGGGCGTGAGATCCCTGAAGCTTTCTTT.

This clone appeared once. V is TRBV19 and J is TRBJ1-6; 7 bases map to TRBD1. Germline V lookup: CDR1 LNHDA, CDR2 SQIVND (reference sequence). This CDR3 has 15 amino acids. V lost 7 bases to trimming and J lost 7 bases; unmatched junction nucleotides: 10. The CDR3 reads CASTAGGISNSPLHF. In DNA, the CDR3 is TGTGCCAGTACCGCAGGGGGGATTAGCAATTCACCCCTCCACTTT.

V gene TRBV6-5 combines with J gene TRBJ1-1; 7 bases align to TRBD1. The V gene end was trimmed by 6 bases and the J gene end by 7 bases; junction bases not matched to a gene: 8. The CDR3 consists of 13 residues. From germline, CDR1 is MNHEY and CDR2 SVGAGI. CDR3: CASRTTGTHEAFF. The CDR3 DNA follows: TGTGCCAGCAGAACGACAGGGACCCATGAAGCTTTCTTT.

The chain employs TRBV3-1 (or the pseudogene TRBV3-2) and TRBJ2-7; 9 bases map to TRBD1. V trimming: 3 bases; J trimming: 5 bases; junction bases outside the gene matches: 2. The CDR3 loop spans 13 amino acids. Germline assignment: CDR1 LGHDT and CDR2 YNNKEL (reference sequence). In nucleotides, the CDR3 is TGTGCCAGCAGCCAGGGACAGGGCGACGAGCAGTACTTC. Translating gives CASSQGQGDEQYF.

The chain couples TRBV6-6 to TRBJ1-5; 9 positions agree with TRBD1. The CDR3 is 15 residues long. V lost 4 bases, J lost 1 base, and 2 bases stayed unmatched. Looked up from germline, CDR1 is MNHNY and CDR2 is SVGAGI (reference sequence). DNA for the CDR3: TGTGCCAGCAGTTTGGGGACAGGGAGCAATCAGCCCCAGCATTTT. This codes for CASSLGTGSNQPQHF.

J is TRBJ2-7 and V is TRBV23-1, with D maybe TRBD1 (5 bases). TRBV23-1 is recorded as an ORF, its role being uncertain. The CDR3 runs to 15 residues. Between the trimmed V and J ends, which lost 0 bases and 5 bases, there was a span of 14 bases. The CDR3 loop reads CASSQSGQGKDEQYF. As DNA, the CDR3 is TGCGCCAGCAGTCAATCGGGGCAGGGTAAGGACGAGCAGTACTTC.

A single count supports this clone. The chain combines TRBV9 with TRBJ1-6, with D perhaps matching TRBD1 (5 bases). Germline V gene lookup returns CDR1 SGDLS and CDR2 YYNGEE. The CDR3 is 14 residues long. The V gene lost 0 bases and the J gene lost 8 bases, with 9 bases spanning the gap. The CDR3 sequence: CASSVGGRDSPLHF. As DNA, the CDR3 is TGTGCCAGCAGCGTAGGGGGCCGGGATTCACCCCTCCACTTT.

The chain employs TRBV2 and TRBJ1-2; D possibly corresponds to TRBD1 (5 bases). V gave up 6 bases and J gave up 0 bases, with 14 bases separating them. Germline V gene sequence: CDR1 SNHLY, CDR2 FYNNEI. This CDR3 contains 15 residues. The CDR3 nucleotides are TGTGCCAGCAGGGCGGGGGTAAATTCTAACTATGGCTACACCTTC. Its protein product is CASRAGVNSNYGYTF.

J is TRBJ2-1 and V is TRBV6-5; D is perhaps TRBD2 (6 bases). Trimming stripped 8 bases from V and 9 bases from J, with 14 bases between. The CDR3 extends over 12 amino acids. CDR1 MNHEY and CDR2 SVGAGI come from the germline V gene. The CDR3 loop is CASRLPEGEQFF. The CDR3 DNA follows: TGTGCCAGCCGGCTTCCGGAGGGTGAGCAGTTCTTC.

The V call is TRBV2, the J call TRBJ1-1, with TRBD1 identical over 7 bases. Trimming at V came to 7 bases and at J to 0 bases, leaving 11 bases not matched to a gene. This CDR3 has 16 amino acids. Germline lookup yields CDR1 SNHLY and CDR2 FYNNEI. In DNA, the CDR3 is TGTGCCAGCACTCGGGACAGTACAGTGGTGAACACTGAAGCTTTCTTT. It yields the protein CASTRDSTVVNTEAFF.

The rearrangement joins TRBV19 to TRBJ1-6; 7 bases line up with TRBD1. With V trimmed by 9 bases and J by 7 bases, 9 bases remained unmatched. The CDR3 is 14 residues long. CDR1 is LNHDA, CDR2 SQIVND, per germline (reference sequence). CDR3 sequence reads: CASQNTGANSPLHF. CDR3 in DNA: TGTGCCAGCCAAAATACAGGGGCGAATTCACCCCTCCACTTT.

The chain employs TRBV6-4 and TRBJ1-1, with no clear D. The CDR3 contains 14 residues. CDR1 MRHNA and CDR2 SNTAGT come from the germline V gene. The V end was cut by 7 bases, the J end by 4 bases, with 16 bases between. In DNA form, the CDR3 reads TGTGCCAGCACCATAAACGGGTTTTTCACTGAAGCTTTCTTT. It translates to CASTINGFFTEAFF.

The CDR3 here is CASSTPGQGTYYGYTF. DNA for the CDR3: TGTGCCAGTAGTACGCCCGGACAGGGAACCTACTATGGCTACACCTTC. The chain carries TRBV19 and TRBJ1-2; the match to TRBD1 covers 8 bases. V lost 4 bases, J lost 3 bases, and 10 bases stayed unmatched. The germline V gene encodes CDR1 LNHDA and CDR2 SQIVND (reference sequence). The CDR3 has 16 amino acids.

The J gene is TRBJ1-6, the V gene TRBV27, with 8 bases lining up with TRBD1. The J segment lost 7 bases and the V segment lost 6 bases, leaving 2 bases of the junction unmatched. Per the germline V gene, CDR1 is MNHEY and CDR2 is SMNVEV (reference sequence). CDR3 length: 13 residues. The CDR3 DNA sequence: TGTGCCAGCAGCAGACAGGGGAATTCACCCCTCCACTTT. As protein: CASSRQGNSPLHF.

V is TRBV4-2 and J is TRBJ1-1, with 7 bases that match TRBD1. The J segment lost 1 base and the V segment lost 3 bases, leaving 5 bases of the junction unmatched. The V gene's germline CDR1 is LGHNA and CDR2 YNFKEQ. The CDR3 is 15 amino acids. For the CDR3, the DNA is TGTGCCAGCAGCCAGGAAGGGGGCTGGAACACTGAAGCTTTCTTT. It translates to CASSQEGGWNTEAFF.

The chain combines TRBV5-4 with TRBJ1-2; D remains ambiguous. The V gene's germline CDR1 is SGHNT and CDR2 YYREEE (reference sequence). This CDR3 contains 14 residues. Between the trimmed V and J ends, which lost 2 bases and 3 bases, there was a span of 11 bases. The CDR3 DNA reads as TGTGCCAGCAGCTTAAAAAAGGGAGACTATGGCTACACCTTC. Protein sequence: CASSLKKGDYGYTF.

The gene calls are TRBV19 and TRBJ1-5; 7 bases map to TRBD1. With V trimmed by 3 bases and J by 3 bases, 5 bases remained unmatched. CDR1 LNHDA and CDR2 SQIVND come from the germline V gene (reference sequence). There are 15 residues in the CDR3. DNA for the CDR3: TGTGCCAGTAGTATTCGACAGGGAAACAATCAGCCCCAGCATTTT. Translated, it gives CASSIRQGNNQPQHF.

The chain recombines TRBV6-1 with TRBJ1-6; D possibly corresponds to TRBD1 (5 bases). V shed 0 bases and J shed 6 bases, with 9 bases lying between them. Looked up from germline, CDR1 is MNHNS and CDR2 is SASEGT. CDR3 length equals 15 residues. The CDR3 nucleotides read TGTGCCAGCAGTGAAGCGCGGGGGATTAATTCACCCCTCCACTTT. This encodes CASSEARGINSPLHF.

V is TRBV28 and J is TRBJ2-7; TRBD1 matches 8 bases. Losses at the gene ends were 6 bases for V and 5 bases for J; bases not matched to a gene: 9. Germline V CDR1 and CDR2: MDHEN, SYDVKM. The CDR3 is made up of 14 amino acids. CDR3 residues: CASRQTGGIHEQYF. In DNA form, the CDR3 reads TGTGCCAGCAGACAAACAGGGGGGATTCACGAGCAGTACTTC.

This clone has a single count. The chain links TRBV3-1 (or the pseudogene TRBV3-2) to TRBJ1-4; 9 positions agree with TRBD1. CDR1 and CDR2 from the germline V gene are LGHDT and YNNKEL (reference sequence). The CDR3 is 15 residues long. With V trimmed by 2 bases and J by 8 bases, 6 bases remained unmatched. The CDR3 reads CASSQTGGAGEKLFF. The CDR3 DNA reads TGTGCCAGCAGCCAAACAGGGGGCGCGGGAGAAAAACTGTTTTTT.

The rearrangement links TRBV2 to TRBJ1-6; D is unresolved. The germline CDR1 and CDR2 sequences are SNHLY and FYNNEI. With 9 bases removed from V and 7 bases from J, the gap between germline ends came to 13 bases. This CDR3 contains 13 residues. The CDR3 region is CAREGEPNSPLHF. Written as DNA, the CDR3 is TGTGCCAGAGAGGGAGAACCAAATTCACCCCTCCACTTT.

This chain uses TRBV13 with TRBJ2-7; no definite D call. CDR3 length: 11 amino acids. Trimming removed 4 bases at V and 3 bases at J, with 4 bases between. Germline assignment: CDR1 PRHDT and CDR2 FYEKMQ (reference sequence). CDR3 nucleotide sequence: TGTGCCAGCAGCTACTACTACGAGCAGTACTTC. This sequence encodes CASSYYYEQYF. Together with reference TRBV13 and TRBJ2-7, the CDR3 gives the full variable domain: AAGVIQSPRHLIKEKRETATLKCYPIPRHDTVYWYQQGPGQDPQFLISFYEKMQSDKGSIPDRFSAQQFSDYHSELNMSSLELGDSALYFCASSYYYEQYFGPGTRLTVT.

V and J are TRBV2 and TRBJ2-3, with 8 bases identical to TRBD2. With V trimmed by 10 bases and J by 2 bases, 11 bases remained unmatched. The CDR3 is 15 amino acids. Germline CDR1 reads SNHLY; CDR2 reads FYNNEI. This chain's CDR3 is CATEGAGAPTDTQYF. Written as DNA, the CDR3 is TGTGCCACGGAGGGAGCGGGGGCCCCCACAGATACGCAGTATTTT.